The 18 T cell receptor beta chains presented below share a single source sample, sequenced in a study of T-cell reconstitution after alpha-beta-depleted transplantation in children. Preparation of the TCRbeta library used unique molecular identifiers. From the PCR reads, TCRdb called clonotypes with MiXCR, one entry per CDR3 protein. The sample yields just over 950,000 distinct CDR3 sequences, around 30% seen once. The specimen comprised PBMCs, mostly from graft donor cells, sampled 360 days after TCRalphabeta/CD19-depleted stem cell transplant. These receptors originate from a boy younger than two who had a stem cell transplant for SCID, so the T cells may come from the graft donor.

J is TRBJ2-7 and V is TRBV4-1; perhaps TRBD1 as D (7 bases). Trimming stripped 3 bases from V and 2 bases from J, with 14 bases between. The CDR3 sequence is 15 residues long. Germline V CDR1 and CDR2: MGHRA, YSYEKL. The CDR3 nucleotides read TGCGCCAGCAGCCAGGCGGGACAGACTACCTACGAGCAGTACTTC. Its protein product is CASSQAGQTTYEQYF.

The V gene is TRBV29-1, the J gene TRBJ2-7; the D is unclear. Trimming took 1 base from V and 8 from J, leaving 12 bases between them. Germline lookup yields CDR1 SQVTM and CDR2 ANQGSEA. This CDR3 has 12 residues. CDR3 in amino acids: CSVEAPLRKQYF. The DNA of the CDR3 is TGCAGCGTTGAAGCCCCCCTCCGAAAGCAGTACTTC.

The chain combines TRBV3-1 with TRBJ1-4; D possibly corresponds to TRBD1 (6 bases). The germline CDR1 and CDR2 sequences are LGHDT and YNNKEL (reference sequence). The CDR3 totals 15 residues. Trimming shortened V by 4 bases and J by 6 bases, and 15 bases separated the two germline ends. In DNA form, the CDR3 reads TGTGCCAGCAGCCCCCGAGGGGGGTCGTATGAAAAACTGTTTTTT. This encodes CASSPRGGSYEKLFF.

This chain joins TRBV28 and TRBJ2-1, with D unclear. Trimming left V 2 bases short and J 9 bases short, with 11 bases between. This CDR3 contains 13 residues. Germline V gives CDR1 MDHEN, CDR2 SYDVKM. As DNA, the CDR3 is TGTGCCAGCAGTTTAATCAGGCAAAGTGAGCAGTTCTTC. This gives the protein CASSLIRQSEQFF.

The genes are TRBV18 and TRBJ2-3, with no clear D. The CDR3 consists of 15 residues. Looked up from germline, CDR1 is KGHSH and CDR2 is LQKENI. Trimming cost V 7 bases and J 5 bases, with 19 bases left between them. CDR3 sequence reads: CASFPPAQRLDTQYF. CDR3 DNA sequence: TGTGCCAGCTTCCCTCCGGCACAGAGATTAGATACGCAGTATTTT.

The CDR3 bases are TGTGCCAGCAGGGGACAGGGTTATAAGGATTCCTATAATTCACCCCTCCACTTT. It is translated as CASRGQGYKDSYNSPLHF. This chain links TRBV12-3 or TRBV12-4 with TRBJ1-6; TRBD1 aligns across 9 bases. Trimming removed 6 bases from V and 1 base from J; junction bases left unmatched: 10. The CDR3 sequence is 18 residues long.

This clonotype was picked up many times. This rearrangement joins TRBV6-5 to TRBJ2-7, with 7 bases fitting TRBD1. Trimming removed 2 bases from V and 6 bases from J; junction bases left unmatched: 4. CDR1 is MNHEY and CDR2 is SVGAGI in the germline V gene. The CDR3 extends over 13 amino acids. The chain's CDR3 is CASSYRGTVEQYF. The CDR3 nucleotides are TGTGCCAGCAGTTACCGAGGGACAGTCGAGCAGTACTTC.

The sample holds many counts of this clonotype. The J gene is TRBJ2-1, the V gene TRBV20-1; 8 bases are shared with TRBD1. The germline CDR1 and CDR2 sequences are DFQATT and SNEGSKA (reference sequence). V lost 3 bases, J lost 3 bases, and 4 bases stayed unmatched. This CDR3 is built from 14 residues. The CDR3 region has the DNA TGCAGTGCTAGCCGACAGGGGTACTACAATGAGCAGTTCTTC. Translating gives CSASRQGYYNEQFF.

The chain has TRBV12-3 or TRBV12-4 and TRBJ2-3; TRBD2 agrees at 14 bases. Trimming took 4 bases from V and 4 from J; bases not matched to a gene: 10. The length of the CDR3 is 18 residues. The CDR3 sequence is CASSSARLAGGQADTQYF. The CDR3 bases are TGTGCCAGCAGTTCCGCCCGACTAGCGGGGGGGCAGGCAGATACGCAGTATTTT.

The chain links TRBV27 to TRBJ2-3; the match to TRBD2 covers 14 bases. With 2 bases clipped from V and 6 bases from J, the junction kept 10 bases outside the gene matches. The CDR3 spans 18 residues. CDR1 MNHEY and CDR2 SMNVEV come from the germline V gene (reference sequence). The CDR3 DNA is TGTGCCAGCAGTTTAACCAGACTAGCGGGGGGGAAGGGGGATACGCAGTATTTT. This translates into CASSLTRLAGGKGDTQYF.

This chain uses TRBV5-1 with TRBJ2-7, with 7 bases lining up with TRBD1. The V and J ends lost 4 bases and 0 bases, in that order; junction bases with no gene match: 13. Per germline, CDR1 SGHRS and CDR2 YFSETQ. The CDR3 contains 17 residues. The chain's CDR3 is CASSPITGTASSYEQYF. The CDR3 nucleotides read TGCGCCAGCAGCCCTATCACCGGGACAGCGAGCTCCTACGAGCAGTACTTC. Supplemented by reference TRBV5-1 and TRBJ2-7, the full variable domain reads KAGVTQTPRYLIKTRGQQVTLSCSPISGHRSVSWYQQTPGQGLQFLFEYFSETQRNKGNFPGRFSGRQFSNSRSEMNVSTLELGDSALYLCASSPITGTASSYEQYFGPGTRLTVT.

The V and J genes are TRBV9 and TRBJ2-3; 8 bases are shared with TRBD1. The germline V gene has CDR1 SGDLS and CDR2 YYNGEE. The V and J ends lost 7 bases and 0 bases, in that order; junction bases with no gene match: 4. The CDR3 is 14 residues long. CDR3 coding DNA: TGTGCCAGCGGACAGGGCCCTAGCACAGATACGCAGTATTTT. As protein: CASGQGPSTDTQYF.

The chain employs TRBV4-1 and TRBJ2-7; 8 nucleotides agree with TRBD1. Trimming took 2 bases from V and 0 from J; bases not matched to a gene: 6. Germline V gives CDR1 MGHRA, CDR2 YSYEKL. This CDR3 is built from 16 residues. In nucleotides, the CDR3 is TGCGCCAGCAGCCAAAGGGGGCAGGGGGCCTCCTACGAGCAGTACTTC. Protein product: CASSQRGQGASYEQYF.

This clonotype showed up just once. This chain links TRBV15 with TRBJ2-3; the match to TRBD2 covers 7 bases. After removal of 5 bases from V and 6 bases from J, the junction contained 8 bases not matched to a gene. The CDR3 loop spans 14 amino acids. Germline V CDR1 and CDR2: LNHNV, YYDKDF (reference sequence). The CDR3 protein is CATSWGLPQDTQYF. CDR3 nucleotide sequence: TGTGCCACCAGCTGGGGACTACCCCAGGATACGCAGTATTTT.

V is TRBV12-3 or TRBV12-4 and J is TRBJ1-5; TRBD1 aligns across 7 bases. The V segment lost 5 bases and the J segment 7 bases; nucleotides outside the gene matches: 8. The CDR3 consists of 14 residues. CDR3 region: CASSKGGAGQPQHF. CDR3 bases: TGTGCCAGCAGTAAAGGGGGCGCAGGACAGCCCCAGCATTTT.

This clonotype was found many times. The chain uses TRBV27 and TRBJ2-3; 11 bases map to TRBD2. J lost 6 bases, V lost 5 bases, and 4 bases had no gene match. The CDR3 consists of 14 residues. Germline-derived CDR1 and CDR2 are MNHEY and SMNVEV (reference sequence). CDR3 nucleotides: TGTGCCAGCAGTCCGAGGACTAGCGGGGATACGCAGTATTTT. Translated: CASSPRTSGDTQYF.

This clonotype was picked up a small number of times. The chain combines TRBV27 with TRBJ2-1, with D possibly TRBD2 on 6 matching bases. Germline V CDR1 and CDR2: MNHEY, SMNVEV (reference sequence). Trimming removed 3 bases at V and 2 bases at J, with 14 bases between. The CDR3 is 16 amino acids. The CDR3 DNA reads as TGTGCCAGCAGTTTGTTGGGGACTTCCACCTACAATGAGCAGTTCTTC. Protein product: CASSLLGTSTYNEQFF.

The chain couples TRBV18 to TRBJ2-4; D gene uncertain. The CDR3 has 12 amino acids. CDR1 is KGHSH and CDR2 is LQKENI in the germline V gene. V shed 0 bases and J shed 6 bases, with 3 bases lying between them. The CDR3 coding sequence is TGTGCCAGCTCACCACCAGGAAACATTCAGTACTTC. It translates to CASSPPGNIQYF.